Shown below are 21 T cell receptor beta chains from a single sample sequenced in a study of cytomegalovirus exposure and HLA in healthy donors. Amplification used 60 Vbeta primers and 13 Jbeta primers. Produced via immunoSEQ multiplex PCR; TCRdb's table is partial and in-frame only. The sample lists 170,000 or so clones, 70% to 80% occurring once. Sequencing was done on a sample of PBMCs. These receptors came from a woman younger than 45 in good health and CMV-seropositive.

This CDR3 reads CASSYSSGGINNEQFF. Here the CDR3 DNA reads TGTGCCAGCAGTTACTCGAGCGGGGGGATCAACAATGAGCAGTTCTTC. The chain has TRBV6-5 and TRBJ2-1; the match to TRBD2 covers 9 bases. This CDR3 contains 16 residues. The trim removed 0 bases at V and 5 bases at J, leaving 5 bases unmatched. The V gene's germline CDR1 is MNHEY and CDR2 SVGAGI.

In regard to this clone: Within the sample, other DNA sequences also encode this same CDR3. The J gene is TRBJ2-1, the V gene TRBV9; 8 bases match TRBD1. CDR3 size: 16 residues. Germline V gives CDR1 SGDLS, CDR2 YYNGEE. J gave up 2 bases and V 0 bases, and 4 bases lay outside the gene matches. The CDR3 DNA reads TGTGCCAGCAGCGTAGGTGCAGGGGGCACCTACAATGAGCAGTTCTTC. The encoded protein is CASSVGAGGTYNEQFF.

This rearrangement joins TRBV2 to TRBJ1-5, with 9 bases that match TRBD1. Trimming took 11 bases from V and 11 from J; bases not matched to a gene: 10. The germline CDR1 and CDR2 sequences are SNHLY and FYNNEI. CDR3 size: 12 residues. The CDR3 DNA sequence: TGTGCCGGGGGGGGACAGGGCATGGCCCAGCATTTT. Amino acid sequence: CAGGGQGMAQHF.

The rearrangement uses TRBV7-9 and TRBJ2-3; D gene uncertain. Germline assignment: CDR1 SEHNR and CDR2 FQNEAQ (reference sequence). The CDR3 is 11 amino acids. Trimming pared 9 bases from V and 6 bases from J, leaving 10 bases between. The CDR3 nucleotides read TGTGCCAGTCTCGACTGGGATACGCAGTATTTT. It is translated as CASLDWDTQYF.

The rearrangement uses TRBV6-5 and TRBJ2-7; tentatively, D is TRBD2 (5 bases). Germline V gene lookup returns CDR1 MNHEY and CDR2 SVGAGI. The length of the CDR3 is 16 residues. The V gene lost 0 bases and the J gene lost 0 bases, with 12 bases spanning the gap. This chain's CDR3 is CASSYSSGVSSYEQYF. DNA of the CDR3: TGTGCCAGCAGTTACTCTTCCGGGGTCAGCTCCTACGAGCAGTACTTC.

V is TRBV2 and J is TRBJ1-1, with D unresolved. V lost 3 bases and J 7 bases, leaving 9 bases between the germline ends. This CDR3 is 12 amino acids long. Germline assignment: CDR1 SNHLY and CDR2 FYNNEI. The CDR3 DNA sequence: TGTGCCAGCAGTGACGAGGCCCATGAAGCTTTCTTT. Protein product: CASSDEAHEAFF.

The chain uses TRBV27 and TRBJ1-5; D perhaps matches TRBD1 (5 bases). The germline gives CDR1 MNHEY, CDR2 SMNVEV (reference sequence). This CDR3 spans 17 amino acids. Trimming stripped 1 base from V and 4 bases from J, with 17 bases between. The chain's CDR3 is CASSLLGRGLPNQPQHF. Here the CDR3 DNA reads TGTGCCAGCAGTTTATTAGGTAGGGGACTCCCGAATCAGCCCCAGCATTTT.

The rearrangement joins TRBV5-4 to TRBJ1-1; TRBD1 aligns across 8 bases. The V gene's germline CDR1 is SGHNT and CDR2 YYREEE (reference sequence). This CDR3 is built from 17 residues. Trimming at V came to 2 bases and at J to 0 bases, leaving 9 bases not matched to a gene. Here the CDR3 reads CASSLGQGLSMNTEAFF. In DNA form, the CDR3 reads TGTGCCAGCAGCTTAGGACAGGGTTTGAGTATGAACACTGAAGCTTTCTTT.

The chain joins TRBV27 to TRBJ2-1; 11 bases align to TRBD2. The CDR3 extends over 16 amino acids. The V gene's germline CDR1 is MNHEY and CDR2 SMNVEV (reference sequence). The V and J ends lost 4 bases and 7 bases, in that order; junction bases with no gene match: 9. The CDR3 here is CASSSPAASGRNEQFF. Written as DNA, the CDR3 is TGTGCCAGCAGTTCCCCGGCGGCTAGCGGGAGGAATGAGCAGTTCTTC.

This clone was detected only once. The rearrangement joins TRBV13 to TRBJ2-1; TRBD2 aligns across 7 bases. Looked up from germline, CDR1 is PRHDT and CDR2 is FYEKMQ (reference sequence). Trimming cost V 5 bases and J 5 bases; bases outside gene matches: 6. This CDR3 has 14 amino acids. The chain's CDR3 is CASSIRDYDNEQFF. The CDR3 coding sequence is TGTGCCAGCAGCATCCGGGACTATGACAATGAGCAGTTCTTC. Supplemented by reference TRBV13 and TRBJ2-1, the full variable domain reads AAGVIQSPRHLIKEKRETATLKCYPIPRHDTVYWYQQGPGQDPQFLISFYEKMQSDKGSIPDRFSAQQFSDYHSELNMSSLELGDSALYFCASSIRDYDNEQFFGPGTRLTVL.

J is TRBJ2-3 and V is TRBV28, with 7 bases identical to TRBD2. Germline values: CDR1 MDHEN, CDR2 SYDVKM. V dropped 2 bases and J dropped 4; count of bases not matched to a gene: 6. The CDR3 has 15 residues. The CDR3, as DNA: TGTGCCAGCAGTTTAGGAGCGGGACTATCAGATACGCAGTATTTT. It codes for CASSLGAGLSDTQYF.

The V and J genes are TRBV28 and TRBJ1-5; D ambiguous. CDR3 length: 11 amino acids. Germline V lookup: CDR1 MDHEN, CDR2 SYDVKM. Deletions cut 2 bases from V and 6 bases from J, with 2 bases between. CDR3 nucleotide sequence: TGTGCCAGCAGTTTACGTCAGCCCCAGCATTTT. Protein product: CASSLRQPQHF.

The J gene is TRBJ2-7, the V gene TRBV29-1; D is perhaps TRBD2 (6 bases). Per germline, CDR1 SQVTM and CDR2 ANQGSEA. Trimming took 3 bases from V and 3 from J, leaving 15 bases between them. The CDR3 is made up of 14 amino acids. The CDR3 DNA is TGCAGCGTTGAGGGCCCCGGGAGAGACTACGAGCAGTACTTC. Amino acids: CSVEGPGRDYEQYF.

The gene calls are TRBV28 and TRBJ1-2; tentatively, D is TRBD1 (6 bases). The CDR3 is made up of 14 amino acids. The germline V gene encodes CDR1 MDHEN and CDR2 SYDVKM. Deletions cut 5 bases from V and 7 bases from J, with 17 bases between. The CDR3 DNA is TGTGCCAGCAGTGTGAACAGGGTCCGGGTTGGCTACACCTTC. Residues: CASSVNRVRVGYTF.

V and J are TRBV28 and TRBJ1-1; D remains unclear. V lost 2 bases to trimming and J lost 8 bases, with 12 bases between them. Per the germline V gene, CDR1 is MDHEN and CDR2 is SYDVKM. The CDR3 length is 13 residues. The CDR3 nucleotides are TGTGCCAGCAGTTTACTAACCGCAGGAGAAGCTTTCTTT. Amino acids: CASSLLTAGEAFF.

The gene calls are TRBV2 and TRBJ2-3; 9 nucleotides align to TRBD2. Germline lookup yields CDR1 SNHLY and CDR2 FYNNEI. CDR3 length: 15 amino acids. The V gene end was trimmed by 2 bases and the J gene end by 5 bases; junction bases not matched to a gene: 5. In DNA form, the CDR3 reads TGTGCCAGCAGTGAATTGGCGGGAGGGGGAGATACGCAGTATTTT. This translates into CASSELAGGGDTQYF.

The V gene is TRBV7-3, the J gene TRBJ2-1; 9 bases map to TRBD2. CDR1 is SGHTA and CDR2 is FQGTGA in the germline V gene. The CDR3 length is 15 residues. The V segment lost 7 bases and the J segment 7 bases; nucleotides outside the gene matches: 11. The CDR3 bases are TGTGCCAGCACCGACCGGGCTAGCGGGATGAATGAGCAGTTCTTC. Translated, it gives CASTDRASGMNEQFF. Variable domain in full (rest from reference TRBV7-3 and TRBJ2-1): GAGVSQTPSNKVTEKGKYVELRCDPISGHTALYWYRQSLGQGPEFLIYFQGTGAADDSGLPNDRFFAVRPEGSVSTLKIQRTERGDSAVYLCASTDRASGMNEQFFGPGTRLTVL.

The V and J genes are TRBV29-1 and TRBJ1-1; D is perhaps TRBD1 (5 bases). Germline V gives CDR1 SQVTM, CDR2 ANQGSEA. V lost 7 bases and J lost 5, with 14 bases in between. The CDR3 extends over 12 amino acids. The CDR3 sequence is CSGGREGTEAFF. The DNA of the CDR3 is TGCAGCGGTGGACGGGAGGGGACTGAAGCTTTCTTT. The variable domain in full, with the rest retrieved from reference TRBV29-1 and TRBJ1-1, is SAVISQKPSRDICQRGTSLTIQCQVDSQVTMMFWYRQQPGQSLTLIATANQGSEATYESGFVIDKFPISRPNLTFSTLTVSNMSPEDSSIYLCSGGREGTEAFFGQGTRLTVV.

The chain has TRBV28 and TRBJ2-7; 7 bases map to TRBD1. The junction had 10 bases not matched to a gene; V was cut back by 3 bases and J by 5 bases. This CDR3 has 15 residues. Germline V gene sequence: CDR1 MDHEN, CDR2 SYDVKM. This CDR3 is CASSFSGAGGNEQYF. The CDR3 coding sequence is TGTGCCAGCAGTTTTTCCGGGGCAGGGGGAAACGAGCAGTACTTC.

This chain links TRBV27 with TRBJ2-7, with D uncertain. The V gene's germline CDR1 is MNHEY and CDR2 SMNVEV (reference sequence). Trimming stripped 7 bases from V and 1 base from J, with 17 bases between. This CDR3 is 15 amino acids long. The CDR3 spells CASNPYGAPSYEQYF. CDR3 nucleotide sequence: TGTGCCAGCAACCCCTACGGAGCCCCATCCTACGAGCAGTACTTC.

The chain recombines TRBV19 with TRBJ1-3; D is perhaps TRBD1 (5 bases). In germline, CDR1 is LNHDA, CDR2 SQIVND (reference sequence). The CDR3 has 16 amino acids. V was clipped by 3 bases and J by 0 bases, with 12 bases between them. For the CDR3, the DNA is TGTGCCAGTAGTATTTACAGGTATAACTCTGGAAACACCATATATTTT. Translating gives CASSIYRYNSGNTIYF.